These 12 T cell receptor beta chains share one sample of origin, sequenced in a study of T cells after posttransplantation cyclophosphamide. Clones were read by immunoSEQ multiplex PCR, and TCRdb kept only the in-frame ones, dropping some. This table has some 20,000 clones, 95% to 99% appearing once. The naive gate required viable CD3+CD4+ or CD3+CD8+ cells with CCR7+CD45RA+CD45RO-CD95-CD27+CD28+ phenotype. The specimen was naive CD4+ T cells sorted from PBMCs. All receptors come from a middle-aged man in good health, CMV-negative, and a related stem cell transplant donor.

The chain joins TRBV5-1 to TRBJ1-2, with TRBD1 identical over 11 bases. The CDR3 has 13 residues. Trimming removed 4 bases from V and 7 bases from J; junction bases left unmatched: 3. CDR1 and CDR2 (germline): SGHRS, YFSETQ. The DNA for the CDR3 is TGCGCCAGCAGCCCCGGGACAGGGGGTGGCTACACCTTC. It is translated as CASSPGTGGGYTF.

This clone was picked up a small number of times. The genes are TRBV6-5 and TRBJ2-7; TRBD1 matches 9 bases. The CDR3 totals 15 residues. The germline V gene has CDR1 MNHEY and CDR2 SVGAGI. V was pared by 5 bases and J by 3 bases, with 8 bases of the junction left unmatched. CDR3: CASSGPGQGFYEQYF. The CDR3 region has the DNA TGTGCCAGCAGTGGGCCGGGACAGGGTTTCTACGAGCAGTACTTC.

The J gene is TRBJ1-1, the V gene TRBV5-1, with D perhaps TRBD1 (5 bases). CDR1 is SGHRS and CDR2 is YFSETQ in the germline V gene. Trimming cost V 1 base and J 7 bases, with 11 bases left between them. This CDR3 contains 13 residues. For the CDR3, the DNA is TGCGCCAGCAGCTTGTCGACAGATTTTGAAGCTTTCTTT. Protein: CASSLSTDFEAFF.

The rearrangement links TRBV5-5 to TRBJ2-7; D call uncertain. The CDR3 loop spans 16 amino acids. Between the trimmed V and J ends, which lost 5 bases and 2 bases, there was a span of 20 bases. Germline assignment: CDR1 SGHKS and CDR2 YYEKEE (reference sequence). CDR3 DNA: TGTGCCAGCAGTTACTACCGGGTGCCCCCAACCTACGAGCAGTACTTC. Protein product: CASSYYRVPPTYEQYF.

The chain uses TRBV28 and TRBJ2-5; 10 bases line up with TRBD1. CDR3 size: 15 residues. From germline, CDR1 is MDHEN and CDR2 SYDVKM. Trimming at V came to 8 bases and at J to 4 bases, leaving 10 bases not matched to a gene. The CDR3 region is CASLRDRGLRETQYF. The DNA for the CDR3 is TGTGCCAGCCTCAGGGACAGGGGATTGAGAGAGACCCAGTACTTC.

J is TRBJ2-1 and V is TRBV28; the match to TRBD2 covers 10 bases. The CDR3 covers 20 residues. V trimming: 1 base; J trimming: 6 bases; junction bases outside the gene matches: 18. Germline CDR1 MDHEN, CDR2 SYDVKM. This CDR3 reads CASSLLAGGFNSGRPNEQFF. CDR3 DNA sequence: TGTGCCAGCAGTTTATTGGCAGGGGGGTTTAATAGCGGGAGGCCCAATGAGCAGTTCTTC. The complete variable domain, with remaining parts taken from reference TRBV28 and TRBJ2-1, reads DVKVTQSSRYLVKRTGEKVFLECVQDMDHENMFWYRQDPGLGLRLIYFSYDVKMKEKGDIPEGYSVSREKKERFSLILESASTNQTSMYLCASSLLAGGFNSGRPNEQFFGPGTRLTVL.

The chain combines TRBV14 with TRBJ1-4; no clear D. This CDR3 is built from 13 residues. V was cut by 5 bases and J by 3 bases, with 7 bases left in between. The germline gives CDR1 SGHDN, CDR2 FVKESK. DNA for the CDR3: TGTGCCAGCAGCAGAGGCGCTAATGAAAAACTGTTTTTT. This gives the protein CASSRGANEKLFF.

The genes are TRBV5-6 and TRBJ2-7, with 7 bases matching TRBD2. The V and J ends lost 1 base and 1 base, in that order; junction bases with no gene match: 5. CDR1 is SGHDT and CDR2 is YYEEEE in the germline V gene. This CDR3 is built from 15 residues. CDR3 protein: CASSLSASGSYEQYF. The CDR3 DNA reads TGTGCCAGCAGCTTGTCTGCTAGCGGTTCCTACGAGCAGTACTTC.

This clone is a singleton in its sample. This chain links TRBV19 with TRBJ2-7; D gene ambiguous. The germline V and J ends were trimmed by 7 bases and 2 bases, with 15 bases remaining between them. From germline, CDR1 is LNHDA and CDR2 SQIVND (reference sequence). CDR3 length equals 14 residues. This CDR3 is CASNNRVHPYEQYF. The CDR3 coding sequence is TGTGCCAGTAATAACAGAGTGCATCCCTACGAGCAGTACTTC.

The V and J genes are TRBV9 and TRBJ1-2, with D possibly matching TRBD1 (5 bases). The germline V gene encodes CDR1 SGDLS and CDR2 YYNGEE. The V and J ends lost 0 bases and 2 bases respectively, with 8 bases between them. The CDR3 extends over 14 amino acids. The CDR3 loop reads CASSVVTENYGYTF. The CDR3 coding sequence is TGTGCCAGCAGCGTAGTGACAGAAAACTATGGCTACACCTTC.

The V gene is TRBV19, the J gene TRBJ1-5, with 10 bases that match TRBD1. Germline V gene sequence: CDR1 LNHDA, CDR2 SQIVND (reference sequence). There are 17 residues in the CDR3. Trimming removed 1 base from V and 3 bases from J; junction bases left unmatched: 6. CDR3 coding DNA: TGTGCCAGTAGTATAGCCGGACAGGGGGTATACAATCAGCCCCAGCATTTT. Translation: CASSIAGQGVYNQPQHF.

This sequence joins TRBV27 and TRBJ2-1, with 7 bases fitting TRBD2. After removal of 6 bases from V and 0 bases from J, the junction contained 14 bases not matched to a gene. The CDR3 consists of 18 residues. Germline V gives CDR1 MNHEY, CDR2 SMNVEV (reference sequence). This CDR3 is CASRTSLTSQVSYNEQFF. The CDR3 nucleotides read TGTGCCAGCAGAACCTCATTGACTAGCCAAGTCTCCTACAATGAGCAGTTCTTC.